The 25 T cell receptor beta chains below all came from one sample that was sequenced in a study of cytomegalovirus exposure and HLA in healthy donors. A multiplex PCR was run with 60 Vbeta primers and 13 Jbeta primers. Sequenced by immunoSEQ multiplex PCR; TCRdb stores in-frame clones only, minus some. The sample lists roughly 110,000 clones, around 70% occurring once. Sequences were obtained from PBMCs. These TCRs come from a young man in good health and CMV-seropositive.

Comment on this clone: Compared with germline, one end of the junction differs, possibly owing to a read error. This chain connects TRBV6-5 to TRBJ2-7; a weak D match, TRBD2 (6 bases). Germline V gene sequence: CDR1 MNHEY, CDR2 SVGAGI. CDR3 length: 13 residues. This chain's CDR3 is CTSSTGVSDEQYF. CDR3 nucleotides: TGTACCAGCAGTACGGGGGTAAGCGACGAGCAGTACTTC.

V usage is TRBV29-1 and J usage is TRBJ2-7, with 8 bases matching TRBD1. V dropped 2 bases and J dropped 5; count of bases not matched to a gene: 5. CDR3 size: 13 residues. Germline lookup yields CDR1 SQVTM and CDR2 ANQGSEA. DNA of the CDR3: TGCAGCGTTGAAAAGGACAGGGTGCACGAGCAGTACTTC. It is translated as CSVEKDRVHEQYF.

The chain couples TRBV29-1 to TRBJ2-1; 9 positions agree with TRBD1. The CDR3 is 15 amino acids. Germline trimming cut 0 bases from V and 12 bases from J; bases unmatched to any gene: 12. From germline, CDR1 is SQVTM and CDR2 ANQGSEA. CDR3 in amino acids: CSVEDKTGGLFGQFF. Written as DNA, the CDR3 is TGCAGCGTTGAAGATAAGACAGGGGGACTATTCGGGCAGTTCTTC.

This clone turned up a few times. This chain links TRBV5-1 with TRBJ1-1; unclear D gene. The CDR3 length is 14 residues. Germline loops: CDR1 SGHRS, CDR2 YFSETQ. Trimming took 2 bases from V and 2 from J, leaving 10 bases between them. CDR3: CASSFRGTNTEAFF. CDR3 coding DNA: TGCGCCAGCAGCTTCCGAGGAACCAACACTGAAGCTTTCTTT. The full variable domain, in which reference TRBV5-1 and TRBJ1-1 provide the parts outside the CDR3, is KAGVTQTPRYLIKTRGQQVTLSCSPISGHRSVSWYQQTPGQGLQFLFEYFSETQRNKGNFPGRFSGRQFSNSRSEMNVSTLELGDSALYLCASSFRGTNTEAFFGQGTRLTVV.

The rearrangement links TRBV20-1 to TRBJ2-7, with D maybe TRBD2 (5 bases). Germline CDR1 is DFQATT and CDR2 is SNEGSKA (reference sequence). Trimming removed 0 bases at V and 6 bases at J, with 6 bases between. The CDR3 spans 11 residues. The CDR3 region is CSAREGSEQYF. The DNA of the CDR3 is TGCAGTGCTAGAGAGGGGAGCGAGCAGTACTTC.

Written as DNA, the CDR3 is TGTGCCACCAGCAGAGAGCTCGGGACAGGACGAGGGACTGAAGCTTTCTTT. Translating it yields CATSRELGTGRGTEAFF. The chain has TRBV15 and TRBJ1-1, with 8 bases that match TRBD1. The CDR3 has 17 amino acids. Germline V gives CDR1 LNHNV, CDR2 YYDKDF (reference sequence). With 0 bases clipped from V and 5 bases from J, the junction kept 11 bases outside the gene matches.

V is TRBV5-1 and J is TRBJ2-1; TRBD2 matches 11 bases. The CDR3 contains 15 residues. V lost 4 bases, J lost 4 bases, and 4 bases stayed unmatched. The germline gives CDR1 SGHRS, CDR2 YFSETQ. This chain's CDR3 is CASSLSGGAYNEQFF. CDR3 bases: TGCGCCAGCAGCCTTAGCGGGGGGGCGTACAATGAGCAGTTCTTC.

The J gene is TRBJ1-5, the V gene TRBV11-2, with D maybe TRBD1 (5 bases). The CDR3 contains 15 residues. The V gene lost 0 bases and the J gene lost 5 bases, with 11 bases spanning the gap. Germline-derived CDR1 and CDR2 are SGHAT and FQNNGV. CDR3 sequence (DNA): TGTGCCAGCAGCTTAGACCGGTCGGGGGATCAGCCCCAGCATTTT. The encoded protein is CASSLDRSGDQPQHF.

The CDR3 reads CASSQGDYRETQYF. The CDR3 coding sequence is TGCGCCAGCAGCCAAGGAGACTATCGGGAAACCCAGTACTTC. J is TRBJ2-5 and V is TRBV4-1, with D perhaps TRBD2 (5 bases). Germline assignment: CDR1 MGHRA and CDR2 YSYEKL. V lost 1 base and J 8 bases, leaving 14 bases between the germline ends. This CDR3 spans 14 amino acids.

This clone has only a few counts. This sequence joins TRBV28 and TRBJ1-2; D gene ambiguous. This CDR3 is 11 amino acids long. Trimming pared 6 bases from V and 4 bases from J, leaving 6 bases between. Germline assignment: CDR1 MDHEN and CDR2 SYDVKM. CDR3 in amino acids: CASSGLYGYTF. The DNA of the CDR3 is TGTGCCAGCAGCGGACTCTATGGCTACACCTTC.

The CDR3 reads CASTTGGKWAFF. In DNA form, the CDR3 reads TGTGCCAGCACCACGGGGGGGAAATGGGCTTTCTTT. This chain joins TRBV28 and TRBJ1-1; weak D call: TRBD1 (5 bases). There are 12 residues in the CDR3. The germline V gene encodes CDR1 MDHEN and CDR2 SYDVKM. V lost 7 bases and J 11 bases, leaving 17 bases between the germline ends.

This clone was seen more than once but under ten times. The chain links TRBV25-1 to TRBJ1-6, with TRBD1 identical over 11 bases. Germline V gene sequence: CDR1 MGHDK, CDR2 SYGVNS. J gave up 10 bases and V 8 bases, and 4 bases lay outside the gene matches. This CDR3 has 13 amino acids. This CDR3 reads CASQGQGDSPLHF. The CDR3 DNA reads TGTGCCAGCCAGGGACAGGGGGACTCACCCCTCCACTTT.

The chain uses TRBV7-6 and TRBJ1-1; the D is unclear. CDR1 SGHVS and CDR2 FNYEAQ come from the germline V gene. V shed 1 base and J shed 2 bases, with 11 bases lying between them. The CDR3 totals 15 residues. The CDR3 loop reads CASSLGTGFNTEAFF. The CDR3 DNA sequence: TGTGCCAGCAGCTTAGGTACGGGTTTTAACACTGAAGCTTTCTTT.

This clone was counted a single time. The rearrangement links TRBV6-4 to TRBJ1-1; D is possibly TRBD1 (5 bases). Trimming cost V 3 bases and J 4 bases, with 12 bases left between them. This CDR3 spans 14 amino acids. Germline assignment: CDR1 MRHNA and CDR2 SNTAGT. CDR3 nucleotides: TGTGCCAGCAGTGAGCTTCCCGGGGGCACTGAAGCTTTCTTT. It translates to CASSELPGGTEAFF.

The chain is built from TRBV5-1 and TRBJ1-3, with TRBD1 identical over 7 bases. V was clipped by 4 bases and J by 3 bases; unmatched bases: 7. The CDR3 is made up of 15 amino acids. Germline V gene data show CDR1 as SGHRS and CDR2 as YFSETQ. In DNA, the CDR3 is TGCGCCAGCAGCAAGACAGGGTTGGGTGGAAACACCATATATTTT. Encoded protein: CASSKTGLGGNTIYF.

The chain is built from TRBV29-1 and TRBJ2-7, with D unresolved. V lost 4 bases and J lost 7, with 11 bases in between. Looked up from germline, CDR1 is SQVTM and CDR2 is ANQGSEA. CDR3 length: 11 amino acids. CDR3 loop: CSVVPSEEQYF. In DNA form, the CDR3 reads TGCAGCGTTGTCCCCTCCGAGGAGCAGTACTTC.

The J gene is TRBJ2-5, the V gene TRBV6-6; no clear D gene. Trimming left V 6 bases short and J 4 bases short, with 15 bases between. The CDR3 is 14 residues long. Germline CDR1 is MNHNY and CDR2 is SVGAGI (reference sequence). CDR3 sequence reads: CASSPLDNLETQYF. The CDR3 DNA reads as TGTGCCAGCAGCCCCCTTGACAATTTAGAGACCCAGTACTTC.

J is TRBJ2-3 and V is TRBV7-2, with TRBD2 as a possible D gene (6 bases). CDR1 and CDR2 (germline): SGHTA, FQGNSA. The CDR3 is made up of 13 amino acids. V gave up 1 base and J gave up 5 bases, with 7 bases separating them. The CDR3 DNA is TGTGCCAGCAGCTTAGTTAGCGGAGATACGCAGTATTTT. Translating gives CASSLVSGDTQYF.

The rearrangement links TRBV28 to TRBJ1-1; D call uncertain. Germline CDR1 is MDHEN and CDR2 is SYDVKM. Trimming left V 8 bases short and J 5 bases short, with 15 bases between. This CDR3 comprises 13 residues. The CDR3 coding sequence is TGTGCCAGCGTTGCATCGACGGGGACTGAAGCTTTCTTT. Its protein product is CASVASTGTEAFF.

This clone appeared a single time. The identical CDR3 is also encoded by other nucleotide sequences in the sample. The gene calls are TRBV6-5 and TRBJ2-3; tentatively, D is TRBD1 (5 bases). This CDR3 is built from 16 residues. V shed 2 bases and J shed 1 base, with 13 bases lying between them. Germline V gene lookup returns CDR1 MNHEY and CDR2 SVGAGI. The CDR3 coding sequence is TGTGCCAGCAGTTACACAGGAACAAGAGGCACAGATACGCAGTATTTT. Residues: CASSYTGTRGTDTQYF.

V gene TRBV11-2 combines with J gene TRBJ2-3; D possibly corresponds to TRBD2 (5 bases). The CDR3 covers 15 residues. Trimming took 1 base from V and 6 from J, leaving 14 bases between them. Germline values: CDR1 SGHAT, CDR2 FQNNGV. In DNA, the CDR3 is TGTGCCAGCAGCTTAGGGAAGCGGCTTTCGGATACGCAGTATTTT. This encodes CASSLGKRLSDTQYF.

The CDR3 region has the DNA TGTGCCAGCAGTGTCCTAGCGACCAATGAGCAGTTCTTC. This encodes CASSVLATNEQFF. This chain connects TRBV2 to TRBJ2-1, with D perhaps TRBD2 (6 bases). The V gene's germline CDR1 is SNHLY and CDR2 FYNNEI. V was cut by 4 bases and J by 6 bases, with 10 bases left in between. The CDR3 is 13 residues long.

The chain links TRBV11-1 to TRBJ1-1; TRBD1 matches 8 bases. This CDR3 has 15 amino acids. Germline V gives CDR1 SGHAT, CDR2 FQDESV (reference sequence). Trimming at V came to 3 bases and at J to 1 base, leaving 4 bases not matched to a gene. DNA for the CDR3: TGTGCCAGCAGCTTGGCCGGACAGGGGAACACTGAAGCTTTCTTT. It codes for CASSLAGQGNTEAFF.

This chain connects TRBV12-5 to TRBJ2-1; TRBD2 matches 10 bases. The V gene's germline CDR1 is LGHNT and CDR2 FRNRAP. The CDR3 has 16 residues. V lost 2 bases and J lost 0; bases outside the gene matches: 1. The CDR3 loop reads CASGLIAGGSYNEQFF. DNA of the CDR3: TGTGCTAGTGGTTTGATAGCGGGGGGCTCCTACAATGAGCAGTTCTTC. The whole variable domain, filled in from reference TRBV12-5 and TRBJ2-1, reads DARVTQTPRHKVTEMGQEVTMRCQPILGHNTVFWYRQTMMQGLELLAYFRNRAPLDDSGMPKDRFSAEMPDATLATLKIQPSEPRDSAVYFCASGLIAGGSYNEQFFGPGTRLTVL.

The chain has TRBV7-8 and TRBJ1-5; 9 nucleotides align to TRBD1. J was trimmed by 0 bases and V by 4 bases; bases with no gene match: 10. Germline CDR1 SGHVS, CDR2 FQNEAQ. The CDR3 contains 18 residues. The CDR3 spells CASSSGTGRQASNQPQHF. CDR3 nucleotide sequence: TGTGCCAGCAGCTCCGGGACAGGGCGTCAGGCTAGCAATCAGCCCCAGCATTTT.